Listed here are 26 T cell receptor beta chains from one sample, sequenced in a study of TET2 disruption in CD19-targeted CAR T cells. Their recognized antigens are unknown. Produced via immunoSEQ multiplex PCR; TCRdb's table is partial and in-frame only. Found here are 25,000 to 30,000 clones; the top ten clones hold 1.9%. Described treatment: autologous CTL019 cells: CD19 CAR with 4-1BB and CD3 zeta domains. Sequenced here: CD8- CAR+ T cells sorted from cultured blood T cells, sampled for CD19 CAR T cell therapy. Described subset: CD8-negative CAR-positive T cells from the infusion product. The receptors stem from a man aged 70 or older with chronic lymphocytic leukemia.

On this clone itself: At one end the junction does not follow the germline gene, possibly because of a read error. The read ends 3 residues before the CDR3 terminus; that terminus is restored from the germline J gene. The sample has other DNA sequences that encode this CDR3 too. V is TRBV7-8 and J is TRBJ1-3; TRBD1 might be the D (5 bases). The CDR3 loop spans 15 amino acids. CDR1 and CDR2 (germline): SGHVS, FQNEAQ. The CDR3 here is CASSLTQESGNTIYF. Partial CDR3 DNA: TGTGCCAGCAGCTTGACACAGGAGTCTGGAAACACT.

As to this clone: The read gets to within 3 residues of the CDR3 end, and the germline J gene fills in the rest. The rearrangement links TRBV11-2 to TRBJ2-7, with 8 bases matching TRBD1. The V segment lost 5 bases and the J segment 2 bases; nucleotides outside the gene matches: 8. CDR1 and CDR2 from the germline V gene are SGHAT and FQNNGV. This CDR3 spans 15 amino acids. The CDR3 sequence: CASSLTGTGPYEQYF. CDR3 DNA (partial): TGTGCCAGCAGCCTAACCGGGACAGGACCCTACGAG.

Details on this clone: The read gets to within 3 residues of the CDR3 end, and the germline J gene fills in the rest. The rearrangement joins TRBV20-1 to TRBJ2-5; D remains unclear. Germline V gene data show CDR1 as DFQATT and CDR2 as SNEGSKA (reference sequence). The CDR3 is 13 amino acids. V gave up 0 bases and J gave up 7 bases, with 12 bases separating them. The covered CDR3 bases are TGCAGTGCTAGAGATAACCTCCACGGGACC. Protein sequence: CSARDNLHGT. The whole CDR3 protein reads CSARDNLHGTQYF.

Concerning this clone itself: The CDR3 is cut off 3 residues early in the read; its end comes from the germline J gene. This chain uses TRBV7-9 with TRBJ2-5; D may be TRBD1 (5 bases). V was shortened by 0 bases and J by 1 base, with 9 bases between the two germline ends. The CDR3 is 15 amino acids. Germline V CDR1 and CDR2: SEHNR, FQNEAQ (reference sequence). Partial CDR3 DNA: TGTGCCAGCAGCTTAGCGCAGGGCCCCCAAGAGACC. As protein: CASSLAQGPQET. The CDR3 as a whole reads CASSLAQGPQETQYF.

With regard to this clone: Read sequence stops 3 residues before the CDR3 end, and the germline J gene provides the missing end. The rearrangement uses TRBV9 and TRBJ1-6; 11 nucleotides align to TRBD1. Germline trimming cut 5 bases from V and 12 bases from J; bases unmatched to any gene: 13. This CDR3 comprises 16 residues. The germline gives CDR1 SGDLS, CDR2 YYNGEE. Here the CDR3 reads CASSVRGQGGSEPLHF. CDR3 DNA (partial): TGTGCCAGCAGTGTAAGGGGACAGGGGGGTTCAGAACCC.

Concerning this clone: The read gets to within 3 residues of the CDR3 end, and the germline J gene fills in the rest. The chain links TRBV18 to TRBJ1-1; D not certain. Germline V gene lookup returns CDR1 KGHSH and CDR2 LQKENI. The CDR3 spans 13 residues. Partial CDR3 DNA: TGTGCCAGCTCAAACCACAAGGCAGATACG. Amino acids: CASSNHKADT. The full CDR3 reads CASSNHKADTAFF.

As to this clone: Read coverage stops 3 residues before the CDR3 terminus; the germline J gene supplies the remainder. The chain has TRBV4-1 and TRBJ2-4, with a weak D call TRBD1 (5 bases). Trimming cost V 3 bases and J 6 bases, with 12 bases left between them. Germline V gene lookup returns CDR1 MGHRA and CDR2 YSYEKL. The CDR3 consists of 14 residues. The CDR3 protein is CASSHTGQGNIQYF. The sequenced CDR3 bases are TGCGCCAGCAGCCACACAGGTCAGGGAAACATT.

With respect to this clone: The read halts 3 residues ahead of the CDR3 end, with the missing end drawn from the germline J gene. This chain uses TRBV23-1 with TRBJ1-4, with 8 bases aligning to TRBD1. TRBV23-1 is designated an ORF whose function remains uncertain. This CDR3 spans 17 amino acids. Trimming took 5 bases from V and 4 from J; bases not matched to a gene: 12. CDR3 DNA (partial): TGCGCCAGCAGTACCCGGGGGACAGGCTTACTTAATGAAAAA. It is translated as CASSTRGTGLLNEK. In full, the CDR3 is CASSTRGTGLLNEKLFF.

About this clone: The read gets to within 3 residues of the CDR3 end, and the germline J gene fills in the rest. This sample also contains other DNA sequences that code for the same CDR3. The V and J genes are TRBV4-1 and TRBJ1-3; possibly TRBD1 for D (6 bases). This CDR3 has 16 amino acids. Trimming took off 1 base at V and 2 bases at J, with 12 bases between the two ends. Germline V lookup: CDR1 MGHRA, CDR2 YSYEKL. The CDR3 is CASSQADSSAGNTIYF. The covered CDR3 bases are TGCGCCAGCAGCCAAGCGGACAGTTCGGCTGGAAACACC.

The CDR3 bases that were read are TGTGCCAGTAGAGACCCCGGGACACCAGCCTACAATGAC. As protein: CASRDPGTPAYND. The full CDR3 sequence reads CASRDPGTPAYNDYTF. This sequence joins TRBV19 and TRBJ1-2, with D possibly being TRBD1 (6 bases). The read terminates 3 residues ahead of where the CDR3 ends, so the germline J gene completes it. Germline lookup yields CDR1 LNHDA and CDR2 SQIVND (reference sequence). The CDR3 extends over 16 amino acids.

As for this clone: From the germline J gene comes the end of the CDR3, since the read stops 3 residues before it. Other nucleotide sequences from this sample produce the same CDR3. The chain carries TRBV2 and TRBJ1-3, with a weak D call TRBD1 (5 bases). CDR3 size: 14 residues. V shed 7 bases and J shed 2 bases, with 12 bases lying between them. The germline gives CDR1 SNHLY, CDR2 FYNNEI. Here the CDR3 reads CASTQGSAGNTIYF. CDR3 bases read: TGTGCCAGCACGCAGGGTTCTGCTGGAAACACC.

As regards this clone: From the germline J gene comes the end of the CDR3, since the read stops 3 residues before it. The rearrangement joins TRBV5-6 to TRBJ1-2, with 7 bases identical to TRBD1. Unmatched junction bases numbered 10, after V lost 4 bases and J lost 4 bases. CDR3 size: 15 residues. Germline V gives CDR1 SGHDT, CDR2 YYEEEE. The CDR3 region is CASSRLGQVFYGYTF. CDR3 DNA, as far as it was read: TGTGCCAGCAGCCGGTTAGGACAGGTGTTCTATGGC.

With regard to this clone: From the germline J gene comes the end of the CDR3, since the read stops 3 residues before it. The J gene is TRBJ2-5, the V gene TRBV6-2 or TRBV6-3, with TRBD2 matching 9 bases. From germline, CDR1 is MNHEY and CDR2 SVGEGT. Trimming took 2 bases from V and 1 from J; bases not matched to a gene: 8. The CDR3 runs 17 residues. CDR3: CASSYHQKTSGQETQYF. CDR3 DNA (partial): TGTGCCAGCAGTTACCACCAAAAGACTAGCGGCCAAGAGACC.

Comments on this clone: The missing CDR3 end, 3 residues past where the read stops, is filled in from the germline J gene. V usage is TRBV7-2 and J usage is TRBJ2-2, with D possibly matching TRBD2 (7 bases). CDR1 is SGHTA, CDR2 FQGNSA, per germline. The CDR3 runs to 15 residues. V gave up 4 bases and J gave up 7 bases, with 16 bases separating them. This CDR3 is CASSSRGAWVGELFF. CDR3 DNA (partial): TGTGCCAGCAGCTCTCGGGGGGCCTGGGTCGGGGAG.

This clone is medium-sized by frequency. The read terminates 3 residues before the CDR3 end, so the remaining end is supplied by the germline J gene. The chain combines TRBV5-1 with TRBJ2-3, with D uncertain. Trimming shortened V by 3 bases and J by 6 bases, and 11 bases separated the two germline ends. CDR1 SGHRS and CDR2 YFSETQ come from the germline V gene. This CDR3 comprises 13 residues. The DNA read from the CDR3 is TGCGCCAGCAGCTCAGGTCCTGGGGATACG. It specifies CASSSGPGDT. The full CDR3 reads CASSSGPGDTQYF.

A word on this clone: The CDR3 end is not reached by the read, which stops 3 residues before it; the germline J gene fills it in. This chain uses TRBV20-1 with TRBJ1-2; no reliable D call. Germline V gives CDR1 DFQATT, CDR2 SNEGSKA (reference sequence). The length of the CDR3 is 12 residues. V was cut by 3 bases and J by 2 bases, with 7 bases left in between. The covered CDR3 bases are TGCAGTGCTAGTCGAGGGAACTATGGC. Encoded protein: CSASRGNYG. The full CDR3 reads CSASRGNYGYTF.

Concerning this clone itself: The read halts 3 residues ahead of the CDR3 end, with the missing end drawn from the germline J gene. V gene TRBV10-1 combines with J gene TRBJ2-3; possible D gene TRBD1, 5 bases. The CDR3 has 16 amino acids. The germline V gene encodes CDR1 WNHNN and CDR2 SYGVQD (reference sequence). V was clipped by 2 bases and J by 4 bases, with 16 bases between them. The CDR3 sequence is CASSERGAVSPDTQYF. The covered CDR3 bases are TGCGCCAGCAGTGAGAGGGGCGCCGTAAGCCCAGATACG.

To note about this clone: The CDR3 end is not reached by the read, which stops 3 residues before it; the germline J gene fills it in. This rearrangement joins TRBV5-1 to TRBJ1-2; possible D gene TRBD1, 5 bases. V lost 2 bases, J lost 6 bases, and 20 bases lay in between. CDR3 length: 16 amino acids. Germline values: CDR1 SGHRS, CDR2 YFSETQ. The CDR3 DNA, read in part, is TGCGCCAGCAGCTTTTTCTCCGCGGGGACCGTCCATGGC. Protein sequence: CASSFFSAGTVHG. In full, the CDR3 reads CASSFFSAGTVHGYTF.

About this clone: The sequenced fragment ends 3 residues before the CDR3 boundary, so the rest is inferred from the germline J gene. The V gene is TRBV20-1, the J gene TRBJ2-1, with 9 bases fitting TRBD1. Germline V gene sequence: CDR1 DFQATT, CDR2 SNEGSKA (reference sequence). The CDR3 runs to 14 residues. Trimming at V came to 7 bases and at J to 5 bases, leaving 9 bases not matched to a gene. The CDR3 spells CSVGTGIGDNEQFF. The CDR3 bases that were read are TGCAGTGTAGGGACAGGGATCGGAGACAATGAG.

About this clone: The missing CDR3 end, 3 residues past where the read stops, is filled in from the germline J gene. The chain is built from TRBV5-1 and TRBJ1-4; possibly TRBD1 for D (6 bases). Trimming shortened V by 0 bases and J by 5 bases, and 11 bases separated the two germline ends. The CDR3 consists of 15 residues. CDR1 is SGHRS and CDR2 is YFSETQ in the germline V gene. CDR3 region: CASSLETGTNEKLFF. The sequenced part of the CDR3 DNA is TGCGCCAGCAGCTTGGAGACAGGAACAAATGAAAAA.

As to this clone: The read ends 3 residues before the CDR3 terminus; that terminus is restored from the germline J gene. The chain employs TRBV7-2 and TRBJ2-3; 9 nucleotides line up with TRBD1. Germline CDR1 and CDR2: SGHTA and FQGNSA. The CDR3 runs 15 residues. V dropped 6 bases and J dropped 2; count of bases not matched to a gene: 6. The CDR3 DNA, read in part, is TGTGCCAGCAGGGGACAGGGATATTCCACAGATACG. This codes for CASRGQGYSTDT. The whole CDR3 sequence reads CASRGQGYSTDTQYF.

On this clone: From the germline J gene comes the end of the CDR3, since the read stops 3 residues before it. The V call is TRBV20-1, the J call TRBJ2-1; TRBD2 aligns across 8 bases. With 5 bases clipped from V and 3 bases from J, the junction kept 12 bases outside the gene matches. The CDR3 has 16 residues. Germline V gives CDR1 DFQATT, CDR2 SNEGSKA (reference sequence). The covered CDR3 bases are TGCAGTGCTGCCCCCCTGGGTAGCGGGGACTACAATGAG. Protein sequence: CSAAPLGSGDYNE. The complete CDR3 protein is CSAAPLGSGDYNEQFF.

Concerning this clone itself: The read ends 3 residues early relative to the CDR3; the germline J gene fills the gap. The chain employs TRBV6-7 and TRBJ2-1; 10 nucleotides agree with TRBD1. TRBV6-7 is designated an ORF whose function remains uncertain. The CDR3 has 18 residues. The V gene end was trimmed by 0 bases and the J gene end by 6 bases; junction bases not matched to a gene: 11. CDR3 sequence reads: CASSYSRDRGPIGNEQFF. The CDR3 bases that were read are TGTGCCAGCAGTTACTCGAGGGACAGGGGCCCCATTGGCAATGAG.

Remarks on this clone: The CDR3 end is not reached by the read, which stops 3 residues before it; the germline J gene fills it in. This chain joins TRBV6-2 or TRBV6-3 and TRBJ1-5; maybe TRBD1 (5 bases). The germline gives CDR1 MNHEY, CDR2 SVGEGT. The V gene lost 2 bases and the J gene lost 4 bases, with 6 bases spanning the gap. The CDR3 loop spans 13 amino acids. The covered CDR3 bases are TGTGCCAGCAGTTACACAGGTAATCAGCCC. It is translated as CASSYTGNQP. The entire CDR3 sequence reads CASSYTGNQPQHF.

As regards this clone: With the read ending 3 residues before the CDR3 end, the germline J gene is used to fill in that end. The chain links TRBV7-6 to TRBJ2-3; tentative D call: TRBD1 (5 bases). Trimming took off 2 bases at V and 0 bases at J, with 6 bases between the two ends. This CDR3 is 14 amino acids long. Germline CDR1 SGHVS, CDR2 FNYEAQ. The CDR3 bases that were read are TGTGCCAGCAGCTTAACAGGTAGCACAGATACG. This codes for CASSLTGSTDT. The entire CDR3 protein reads CASSLTGSTDTQYF.

This clone counts as medium-sized (0.01 to 0.1%) by frequency. The sequenced CDR3 bases are TGTGCCAGTACCCGCATCACATCTGGGGCCAACGTC. Translation: CASTRITSGANV. The whole CDR3 protein reads CASTRITSGANVLTF. The genes are TRBV19 and TRBJ2-6, with no clear D. The CDR3 extends 3 residues past the end of the read, so its final part is completed from the germline J gene. Germline V lookup: CDR1 LNHDA, CDR2 SQIVND (reference sequence). This CDR3 has 15 residues. The V and J ends lost 7 bases and 1 base respectively, with 11 bases between them.